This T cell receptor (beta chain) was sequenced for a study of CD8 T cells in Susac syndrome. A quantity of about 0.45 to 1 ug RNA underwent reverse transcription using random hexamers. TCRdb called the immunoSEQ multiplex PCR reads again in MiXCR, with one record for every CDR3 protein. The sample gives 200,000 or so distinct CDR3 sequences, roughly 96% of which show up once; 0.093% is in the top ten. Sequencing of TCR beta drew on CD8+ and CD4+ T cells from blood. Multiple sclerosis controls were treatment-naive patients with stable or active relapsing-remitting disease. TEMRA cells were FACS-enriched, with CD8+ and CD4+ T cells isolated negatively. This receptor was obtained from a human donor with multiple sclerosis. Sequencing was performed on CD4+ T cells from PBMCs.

The CDR3 here is CATSSRQGDNEQFF. CDR3 sequence (DNA): TGTGCCACCAGCTCTCGGCAGGGGGACAATGAGCAGTTCTTC. The rearrangement links TRBV15 to TRBJ2-1, with 7 bases aligning to TRBD1. Trimming took 5 bases from V and 5 from J; bases not matched to a gene: 6. CDR1 and CDR2 from the germline V gene are LNHNV and YYDKDF (reference sequence). The CDR3 is 14 amino acids.